Below, 18 T cell receptor beta chains from the same sample are listed, as sequenced in a study of T cells in Graves' hyperthyroidism and ophthalmopathy. Amplified TCR beta CDR3 regions derived from RNA transcripts. A set of HTBI primers served as the primers for a first-round RT-PCR of the TCR CDR3. MiXCR was run by TCRdb on the multiplex PCR reads, yielding one entry per CDR3 protein. The repertoire holds approximately 370,000 distinct CDR3 sequences, roughly 15% seen once, with approximately 30% in the top ten. The sequenced material came from blood. These receptors originate from a woman in her thirties with Graves' hyperthyroidism that later progressed to Graves' ophthalmopathy.

This clonotype was picked up one time. The chain carries TRBV20-1 and TRBJ2-2; 9 nucleotides line up with TRBD2. From germline, CDR1 is DFQATT and CDR2 SNEGSKA (reference sequence). This CDR3 has 16 residues. J was trimmed by 6 bases and V by 0 bases; bases with no gene match: 8. CDR3 in DNA: TGCAGTGCTAGAGATATCGCGGGGGGGGTCGCCGGGGAGCTGTTTTTT. It yields the protein CSARDIAGGVAGELFF.

This clonotype was counted ten times or more. The rearrangement uses TRBV6-1 and TRBJ1-2; tentatively, D is TRBD1 (5 bases). Germline V gives CDR1 MNHNS, CDR2 SASEGT. This CDR3 has 14 amino acids. V was clipped by 1 base and J by 4 bases, with 10 bases between them. The CDR3 here is CASSEVKQGYGYTF. In DNA, the CDR3 is TGTGCCAGCAGTGAAGTTAAGCAGGGCTATGGCTACACCTTC.

This clonotype has a handful of counts. V usage is TRBV4-1 and J usage is TRBJ2-2; D is undetermined. This CDR3 is 14 amino acids long. The germline CDR1 and CDR2 sequences are MGHRA and YSYEKL. The ends were cut back, 2 bases at V and 6 bases at J, with 10 bases in the middle. The CDR3 here is CASSQFGSSGELFF. The CDR3 coding sequence is TGCGCCAGCAGCCAATTCGGCAGTTCCGGGGAGCTGTTTTTT.

CDR3 coding DNA: TGCGCCAGCAGCCAAGAAGTTTATGTCCAGGGAACCTGGGAGAACACCGGGGAGCTGTTTTTT. Translated: CASSQEVYVQGTWENTGELFF. V and J are TRBV4-1 and TRBJ2-2; D perhaps matches TRBD1 (5 bases). CDR1 and CDR2 (germline): MGHRA, YSYEKL. V was clipped by 0 bases and J by 1 base, with 24 bases between them. CDR3 size: 21 residues.

This clonotype was counted at least ten times. The chain combines TRBV5-1 with TRBJ2-7, with 7 bases that match TRBD2. Germline CDR1 and CDR2: SGHRS and YFSETQ. CDR3 length: 16 amino acids. V lost 0 bases to trimming and J lost 3 bases; unmatched junction nucleotides: 9. The CDR3 coding sequence is TGCGCCAGCAGCTTGGATCCCCTAGCGGCGGGCTACGAGCAGTACTTC. Translated: CASSLDPLAAGYEQYF. Variable domain in full (rest from reference TRBV5-1 and TRBJ2-7): KAGVTQTPRYLIKTRGQQVTLSCSPISGHRSVSWYQQTPGQGLQFLFEYFSETQRNKGNFPGRFSGRQFSNSRSEMNVSTLELGDSALYLCASSLDPLAAGYEQYFGPGTRLTVT.

V usage is TRBV7-2 and J usage is TRBJ2-7; D possibly matches TRBD1 or TRBD2 (5 bases each). The germline V and J ends were trimmed by 5 bases and 3 bases, with 11 bases remaining between them. The CDR3 contains 13 residues. Per the germline V gene, CDR1 is SGHTA and CDR2 is FQGNSA. The CDR3 DNA sequence: TGTGCCAGCAGCACGGGACGGATCTACGAGCAGTACTTC. Encoded protein: CASSTGRIYEQYF. The full variable domain, its missing parts supplied by reference TRBV7-2 and TRBJ2-7, is GAGVSQSPSNKVTEKGKDVELRCDPISGHTALYWYRQSLGQGLEFLIYFQGNSAPDKSGLPSDRFSAERTGGSVSTLTIQRTQQEDSAVYLCASSTGRIYEQYFGPGTRLTVT.

V and J are TRBV10-3 and TRBJ2-1; possible D gene TRBD2, 6 bases. This CDR3 region has 13 residues. V was trimmed by 2 bases and J by 7 bases, leaving 9 bases between them. Germline V lookup: CDR1 ENHRY, CDR2 SYGVKD. CDR3 in amino acids: CAISETGRNEQFF. The CDR3 nucleotides are TGTGCCATCAGTGAGACGGGGAGGAATGAGCAGTTCTTC.

DNA for the CDR3: TGTGCCAGCAGTGAAAGCGGGGGACCCACAGATACGCAGTATTTT. Its protein is CASSESGGPTDTQYF. The chain has TRBV2 and TRBJ2-3, with 8 bases fitting TRBD2. The CDR3 consists of 15 residues. The V gene end was trimmed by 2 bases and the J gene end by 2 bases; junction bases not matched to a gene: 3. The germline CDR1 and CDR2 sequences are SNHLY and FYNNEI.

Comment on this clonotype: A read error may be the cause here, since a much bigger clone is one base away. The chain has TRBV28 and TRBJ1-2; D gene unclear. This CDR3 has 15 residues. Trimming pared 4 bases from V and 0 bases from J, leaving 12 bases between. CDR1 and CDR2 from the germline V gene are MDHEN and SYDVKM. The CDR3 coding sequence is TGTGCCAGCAGTTCCAACGGGGAAGCTAACTATGGCTACACCTTC. Translating gives CASSSNGEANYGYTF.

This clonotype appeared many times. The rearrangement links TRBV3-1 to TRBJ2-7, with 15 bases that match TRBD2. Losses at the gene ends were 4 bases for V and 4 bases for J; bases not matched to a gene: 11. Germline CDR1 is LGHDT and CDR2 is YNNKEL (reference sequence). This CDR3 is 18 amino acids long. CDR3 nucleotide sequence: TGTGCCAGCAGCCCGGGACTAGCGGGGGGTACCTATCAGTACGAGCAGTACTTC. Translated: CASSPGLAGGTYQYEQYF.

This chain connects TRBV10-3 to TRBJ2-3, with a possible D match to TRBD2 (6 bases). This CDR3 is 12 amino acids long. Germline CDR1 and CDR2: ENHRY and SYGVKD. The ends were cut back, 2 bases at V and 7 bases at J, with 7 bases in the middle. CDR3 sequence (DNA): TGTGCCATCAGTGAGGGAGGGAATACGCAGTATTTT. Translating gives CAISEGGNTQYF.

The chain carries TRBV9 and TRBJ2-7; tentatively, D is TRBD1 (8 bases). Germline lookup yields CDR1 SGDLS and CDR2 YYNGEE. Trimming removed 4 bases from V and 5 bases from J, with 19 bases in between. This CDR3 region has 15 residues. CDR3 in DNA: TGTGCCAGCAGCTCCCCCGGGGGGACAGGCAACGAGCAGTACTTC. This codes for CASSSPGGTGNEQYF. The entire variable domain, with the rest obtained from reference TRBV9 and TRBJ2-7, is as follows: DSGVTQTPKHLITATGQRVTLRCSPRSGDLSVYWYQQSLDQGLQFLIQYYNGEERAKGNILERFSAQQFPDLHSELNLSSLELGDSALYFCASSSPGGTGNEQYFGPGTRLTVT.

This clonotype was found many times. The rearrangement links TRBV27 to TRBJ2-7; possible D gene TRBD1, 5 bases. The germline CDR1 and CDR2 sequences are MNHEY and SMNVEV (reference sequence). With 2 bases removed from V and 5 bases from J, the gap between germline ends came to 7 bases. The CDR3 is made up of 12 amino acids. The CDR3 DNA follows: TGTGCCAGCAGTTTACAGGGTAACGAGCAGTACTTC. Protein product: CASSLQGNEQYF.

The chain has TRBV2 and TRBJ1-5; D is possibly TRBD1 (5 bases). Per germline, CDR1 SNHLY and CDR2 FYNNEI. The CDR3 loop spans 16 amino acids. V lost 4 bases, J lost 2 bases, and 15 bases lay in between. CDR3 loop: CASSAGQGGGNQPQHF. The CDR3 nucleotides read TGTGCCAGCAGTGCTGGTCAGGGCGGAGGCAATCAGCCCCAGCATTTT.

This clonotype was seen only a few times. V gene TRBV7-9 combines with J gene TRBJ2-1; weak D call: TRBD1 (6 bases). Trimming took 7 bases from V and 4 from J, leaving 8 bases between them. From germline, CDR1 is SEHNR and CDR2 FQNEAQ (reference sequence). CDR3 length: 12 amino acids. CDR3 in amino acids: CASTRGYNEQFF. The CDR3 DNA follows: TGTGCCAGCACCAGGGGTTACAATGAGCAGTTCTTC.

In its sample, this clonotype was seen a few times. The J gene is TRBJ2-1, the V gene TRBV7-9; 7 nucleotides match TRBD2. Germline CDR1 is SEHNR and CDR2 is FQNEAQ (reference sequence). The ends lost 5 bases at V and 15 bases at J; junction bases unmatched: 10. The CDR3 length is 12 residues. CDR3: CASSIPGLRLFF. The CDR3 coding sequence is TGTGCCAGCAGCATCCCGGGACTACGTTTGTTCTTC.

This clonotype was observed at least ten times. The J gene is TRBJ2-3, the V gene TRBV19, with 7 nucleotides matching TRBD1. V shed 11 bases and J 0 bases; nucleotides not matched to a gene: 11. The CDR3 length is 15 residues. Germline CDR1 reads LNHDA; CDR2 reads SQIVND (reference sequence). CDR3 nucleotides: TGTGCCGCAGGGGGAGATTCAATCAGCACAGATACGCAGTATTTT. Protein sequence: CAAGGDSISTDTQYF.

This clonotype occurred many times. The chain carries TRBV20-1 and TRBJ1-2; TRBD1 is a possible D gene (6 bases). The CDR3 is 16 amino acids. V lost 8 bases, J lost 2 bases, and 24 bases lay in between. Looked up from germline, CDR1 is DFQATT and CDR2 is SNEGSKA (reference sequence). The CDR3 here is CSTRDNQDSINYGYTF. In DNA form, the CDR3 reads TGCAGTACTCGGGACAACCAAGATTCAATAAACTATGGCTACACCTTC.